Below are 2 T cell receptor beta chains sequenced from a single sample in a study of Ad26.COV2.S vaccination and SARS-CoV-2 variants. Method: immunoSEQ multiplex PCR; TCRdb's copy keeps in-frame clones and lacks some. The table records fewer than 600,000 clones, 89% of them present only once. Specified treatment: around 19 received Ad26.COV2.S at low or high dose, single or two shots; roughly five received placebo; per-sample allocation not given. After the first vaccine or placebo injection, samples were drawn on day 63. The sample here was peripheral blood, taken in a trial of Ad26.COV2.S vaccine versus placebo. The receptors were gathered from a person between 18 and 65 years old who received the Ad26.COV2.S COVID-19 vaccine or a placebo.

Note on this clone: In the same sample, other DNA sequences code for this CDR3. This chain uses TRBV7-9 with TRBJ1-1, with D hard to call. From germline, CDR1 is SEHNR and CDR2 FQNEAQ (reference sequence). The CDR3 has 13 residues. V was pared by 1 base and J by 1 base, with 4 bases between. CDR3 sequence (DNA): TGTGCCAGCAGCTTAGGACAGAACACTGAAGCTTTCTTT. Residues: CASSLGQNTEAFF.

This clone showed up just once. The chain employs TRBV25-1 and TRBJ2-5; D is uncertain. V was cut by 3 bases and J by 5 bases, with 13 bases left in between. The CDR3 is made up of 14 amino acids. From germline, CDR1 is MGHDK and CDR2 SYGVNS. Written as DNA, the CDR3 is TGTGCCAGCAGTGATCATACCCCTGTGGAGACCCAGTACTTC. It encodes CASSDHTPVETQYF.